These 17 T cell receptor beta chains were all obtained from the same sample, sequenced in a study of technical replicates of blood from a handful of donors. Profiled with immunoSEQ multiplex PCR; TCRdb holds only in-frame clones, not every one. This sample has tens of thousands of clones, with approximately 92% found just once. Sequencing was done on a sample of T cells isolated from PBMCs. Every receptor here comes from a human donor in good health. Some clones in this sample may be carry-over from other donors' samples.

The chain recombines TRBV7-2 with TRBJ1-2; a possible D gene is TRBD1 (6 bases). Germline V gene sequence: CDR1 SGHTA, CDR2 FQGNSA. V lost 2 bases to trimming and J lost 2 bases, with 9 bases between them. The CDR3 has 14 residues. The DNA for the CDR3 is TGTGCCAGCAGCTTAAATGGACAGAACTATGGCTACACCTTC. This gives the protein CASSLNGQNYGYTF.

V is TRBV29-1 and J is TRBJ2-3; 7 nucleotides match TRBD2. The CDR3 loop spans 14 amino acids. V was clipped by 8 bases and J by 4 bases; unmatched bases: 12. Germline values: CDR1 SQVTM, CDR2 ANQGSEA. As DNA, the CDR3 is TGCAGCCCGAGGAGGGCGGGAGCCCCAGATACGCAGTATTTT. This sequence encodes CSPRRAGAPDTQYF.

V is TRBV6-1 and J is TRBJ2-1, with D tentatively TRBD2 (5 bases). CDR1 is MNHNS, CDR2 SASEGT, per germline. V gave up 0 bases and J gave up 0 bases, with 6 bases separating them. This CDR3 is 15 amino acids long. This chain's CDR3 is CASSEAAGSYNEQFF. CDR3 DNA: TGTGCCAGCAGTGAAGCTGCGGGCTCCTACAATGAGCAGTTCTTC.

The rearrangement uses TRBV4-3 and TRBJ2-1; 13 bases map to TRBD2. CDR1 and CDR2 from the germline V gene are LGHNA and YSLEER. The J segment lost 7 bases and the V segment lost 1 base, leaving 1 base of the junction unmatched. The CDR3 spans 15 residues. The CDR3 coding sequence is TGCGCCAGCAGCCAAGGACTAGCGGGAGGAAATGAGCAGTTCTTC. It translates to CASSQGLAGGNEQFF.

The genes are TRBV27 and TRBJ2-7; 9 nucleotides match TRBD2. The V and J ends lost 3 bases and 9 bases, in that order; junction bases with no gene match: 9. The germline CDR1 and CDR2 sequences are MNHEY and SMNVEV (reference sequence). There are 14 residues in the CDR3. In nucleotides, the CDR3 is TGTGCCAGCAGTTTCATGCGGGAGGGCCGGGGGCAGTACTTC. Protein: CASSFMREGRGQYF.

The chain recombines TRBV28 with TRBJ1-4; possible D gene TRBD1, 5 bases. The ends were cut back, 3 bases at V and 4 bases at J, with 9 bases in the middle. Germline CDR1 is MDHEN and CDR2 is SYDVKM. The CDR3 runs to 14 residues. The CDR3 reads CASSLEQVNEKLFF. The CDR3 nucleotides are TGTGCCAGCAGTTTGGAACAGGTTAATGAAAAACTGTTTTTT.

The V gene is TRBV6-1, the J gene TRBJ1-2; a possible D gene is TRBD1 (5 bases). The CDR3 runs to 14 residues. Germline assignment: CDR1 MNHNS and CDR2 SASEGT. The V end was cut by 1 base, the J end by 5 bases, with 11 bases between. The CDR3 nucleotides read TGTGCCAGCAGTGAAGTGGGGCTCTTTTATGGCTACACCTTC. It is translated as CASSEVGLFYGYTF.

This rearrangement joins TRBV6-5 to TRBJ2-2, with D possibly being TRBD2 (5 bases). Trimming shortened V by 7 bases and J by 2 bases, and 8 bases separated the two germline ends. CDR3 length: 13 amino acids. CDR1 and CDR2 (germline): MNHEY, SVGAGI. The CDR3 DNA reads as TGTGCCAGCAAAGGGAGCAACACCGGGGAGCTGTTTTTT. It translates to CASKGSNTGELFF.

There are a few counts of this clone. The rearrangement joins TRBV4-3 to TRBJ2-3; 8 bases align to TRBD2. Germline lookup yields CDR1 LGHNA and CDR2 YSLEER. With V trimmed by 3 bases and J by 5 bases, 13 bases remained unmatched. The CDR3 is 17 amino acids. As DNA, the CDR3 is TGCGCCAGCAGCCAGGGAGGGGGAGCTAGCGGGTTAGATACGCAGTATTTT. This gives the protein CASSQGGGASGLDTQYF.

The rearrangement uses TRBV5-1 and TRBJ2-1; 8 bases map to TRBD2. This CDR3 spans 15 amino acids. Germline V CDR1 and CDR2: SGHRS, YFSETQ. The junction had 6 bases not matched to a gene; V was cut back by 0 bases and J by 7 bases. CDR3 region: CASSLAPGTSNEQFF. CDR3 DNA: TGCGCCAGCAGCTTGGCTCCCGGGACTAGTAATGAGCAGTTCTTC.

The chain couples TRBV7-3 to TRBJ2-3, with D possibly being TRBD2 (6 bases). The CDR3 totals 15 residues. The V end lost 0 bases, the J end lost 1 base, and 8 bases lay between the germline ends. Germline assignment: CDR1 SGHTA and CDR2 FQGTGA. The CDR3 sequence is CASSLTGLRTDTQYF. CDR3 DNA sequence: TGTGCCAGCAGCTTAACGGGACTTCGCACAGATACGCAGTATTTT.

This clone was counted a single time. The gene calls are TRBV30 and TRBJ1-2, with unresolved D. The length of the CDR3 is 14 residues. Germline V gene lookup returns CDR1 GTSNPN and CDR2 SVGIG (reference sequence). Trimming stripped 5 bases from V and 5 bases from J, with 18 bases between. CDR3 region: CAWLVSGGGYGYTF. The DNA for the CDR3 is TGTGCCTGGCTTGTTAGCGGCGGTGGGTATGGCTACACCTTC.

The chain combines TRBV4-1 with TRBJ1-2; 9 nucleotides agree with TRBD1. Germline loops: CDR1 MGHRA, CDR2 YSYEKL. After removal of 3 bases from V and 1 base from J, the junction contained 6 bases not matched to a gene. This CDR3 has 16 amino acids. CDR3 sequence reads: CASSHVGTGRNYGYTF. The CDR3 nucleotides read TGCGCCAGCAGCCACGTCGGGACAGGGCGTAACTATGGCTACACCTTC.

This clone occurred once. This chain joins TRBV6-1 and TRBJ2-5, with TRBD1 identical over 9 bases. V was clipped by 6 bases and J by 5 bases; unmatched bases: 10. The germline CDR1 and CDR2 sequences are MNHNS and SASEGT. The CDR3 loop spans 15 amino acids. In DNA form, the CDR3 reads TGTGCCAGCAGCGGACAGGGGCTTGTTGCGGAGACCCAGTACTTC. Protein: CASSGQGLVAETQYF.

This rearrangement joins TRBV9 to TRBJ2-5; D uncertain. V shed 0 bases and J shed 2 bases, with 5 bases lying between them. The CDR3 consists of 13 residues. Germline V gene sequence: CDR1 SGDLS, CDR2 YYNGEE. As DNA, the CDR3 is TGTGCCAGCAGCGTAGGACTGCAAGAGACCCAGTACTTC. As protein: CASSVGLQETQYF.

The chain recombines TRBV5-1 with TRBJ2-1, with 15 bases matching TRBD2. The CDR3 loop spans 16 amino acids. CDR1 is SGHRS, CDR2 YFSETQ, per germline. V shed 4 bases, J shed 5 bases, and the junction held 4 bases outside the gene matches. The DNA for the CDR3 is TGCGCCAGCAGCCTAGGGACTAGCGGGAGGAACAATGAGCAGTTCTTC. Translating it yields CASSLGTSGRNNEQFF.

The chain recombines TRBV5-6 with TRBJ2-3, with no clear D. Germline loops: CDR1 SGHDT, CDR2 YYEEEE. Trimming shortened V by 1 base and J by 2 bases, and 5 bases separated the two germline ends. CDR3 length equals 13 residues. The CDR3 loop is CASSLPFTDTQYF. DNA of the CDR3: TGTGCCAGCAGCTTGCCGTTCACAGATACGCAGTATTTT.